This TCR beta chain stems from a study of cytomegalovirus exposure and HLA in healthy donors. For the study at large: Around 86 million unique TCRs, all from HLA-typed donors, were included in an early release of the data.

The V end was cut by 3 bases, the J end by 2 bases, with 10 bases between. CDR1 is SEHNR and CDR2 is FQNEAQ in the germline V gene (reference sequence). This CDR3 is built from 14 residues. A single count supports this clone. The antigen remains undetermined. PCR used 60 Vbeta primers and 13 Jbeta primers. Measured with immunoSEQ multiplex PCR; TCRdb has only the in-frame clones, and not every one. The sample gives about 120,000 clones, 74% of which show up once; 2% to 2.5% is in the top ten. Study-level results: Cytomegalovirus status, reportedly, was diagnosed with high specificity and sensitivity by the classifier. Accurate prediction of most subjects' HLA-A and HLA-B alleles from TCR beta sequences was reported. Researchers counted around 150 TCR beta chains as cytomegalovirus-associated.

This TCR was recovered from a human donor in good health. This chain joins TRBV7-9 and TRBJ1-1; D unresolved. The sample taken for sequencing was PBMCs. The CDR3 DNA sequence: TGTGCCAGCAGCTTGCTAACAGCTAACACTGAAGCTTTCTTT. Translation gives CASSLLTANTEAFF.